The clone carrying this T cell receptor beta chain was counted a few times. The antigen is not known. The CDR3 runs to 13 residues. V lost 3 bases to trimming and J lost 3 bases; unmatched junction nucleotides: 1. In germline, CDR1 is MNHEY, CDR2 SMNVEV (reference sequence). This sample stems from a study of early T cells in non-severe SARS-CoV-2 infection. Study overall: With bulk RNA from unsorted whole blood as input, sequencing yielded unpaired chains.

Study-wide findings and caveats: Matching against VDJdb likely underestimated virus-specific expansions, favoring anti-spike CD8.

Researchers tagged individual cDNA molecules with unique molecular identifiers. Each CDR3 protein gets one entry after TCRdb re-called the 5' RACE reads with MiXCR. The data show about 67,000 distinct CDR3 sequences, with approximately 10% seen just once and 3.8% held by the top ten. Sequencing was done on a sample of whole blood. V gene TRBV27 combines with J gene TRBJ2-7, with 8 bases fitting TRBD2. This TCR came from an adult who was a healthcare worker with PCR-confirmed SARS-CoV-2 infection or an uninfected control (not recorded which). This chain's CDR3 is CASSFAGGYEQYF. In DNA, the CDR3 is TGTGCCAGCAGTTTCGCGGGAGGCTACGAGCAGTACTTC.